This T cell receptor beta chain emerged from a study of CD8 T cells in Susac syndrome. Study in general: At the time their blood was drawn, patients with Susac syndrome were either therapy-naive, on corticosteroids (with some of them also receiving intravenous immunoglobulin), or on intravenous immunoglobulin alone.

Findings and limits, study-wide: The Susac syndrome CD4+ T cell repertoires displayed no clonal expansion.

On this clonotype: Its antigen remains unknown.

With random hexamers, roughly 0.5 to 1 ug RNA was reverse transcribed. In TCRdb, the immunoSEQ multiplex PCR reads were re-called with MiXCR into one record per CDR3 protein. This sample carries under 150,000 distinct CDR3 sequences, more than 85% of them seen once, and the ten largest clones take roughly 0.14%. Germline V gene sequence: CDR1 LNHDA, CDR2 SQIVND (reference sequence). V was trimmed by 6 bases and J by 6 bases, leaving 6 bases between them. The CDR3 is made up of 11 amino acids. Sequencing input: CD4+ T cells from PBMCs. V usage is TRBV19 and J usage is TRBJ2-4; the D is unclear. This TCR came from a human donor with Susac syndrome. The CDR3 reads CASRTGNIQYF. CDR3 nucleotides: TGTGCCAGTAGAACGGGAAACATTCAGTACTTC.